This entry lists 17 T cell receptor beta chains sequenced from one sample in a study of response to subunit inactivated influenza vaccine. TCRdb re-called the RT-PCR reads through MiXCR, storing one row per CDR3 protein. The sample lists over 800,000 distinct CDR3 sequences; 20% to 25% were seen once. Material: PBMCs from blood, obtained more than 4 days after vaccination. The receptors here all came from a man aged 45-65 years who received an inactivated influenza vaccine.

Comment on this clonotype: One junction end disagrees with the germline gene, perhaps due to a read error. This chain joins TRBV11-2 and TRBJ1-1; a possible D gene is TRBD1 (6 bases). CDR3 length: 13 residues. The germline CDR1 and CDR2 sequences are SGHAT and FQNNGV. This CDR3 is CASSSDRNNEAFF. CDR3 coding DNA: TGTGCCAGCAGCTCCGACAGGAACAATGAAGCTTTCTTT.

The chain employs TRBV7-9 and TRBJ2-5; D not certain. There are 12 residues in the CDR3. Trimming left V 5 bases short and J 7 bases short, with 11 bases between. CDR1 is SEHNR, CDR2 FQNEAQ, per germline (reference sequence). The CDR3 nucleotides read TGTGCCAGCAGCCTGATGATTGGGACCCAGTACTTC. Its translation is CASSLMIGTQYF.

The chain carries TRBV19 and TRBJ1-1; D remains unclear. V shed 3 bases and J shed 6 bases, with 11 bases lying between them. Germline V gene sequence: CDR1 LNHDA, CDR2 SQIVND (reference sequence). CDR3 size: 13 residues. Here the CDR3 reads CASSIDRSPEAFF. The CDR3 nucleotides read TGTGCCAGTAGTATTGATAGGAGCCCTGAAGCTTTCTTT. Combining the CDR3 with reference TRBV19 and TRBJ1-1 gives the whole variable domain DGGITQSPKYLFRKEGQNVTLSCEQNLNHDAMYWYRQDPGQGLRLIYYSQIVNDFQKGDIAEGYSVSREKKESFPLTVTSAQKNPTAFYLCASSIDRSPEAFFGQGTRLTVV.

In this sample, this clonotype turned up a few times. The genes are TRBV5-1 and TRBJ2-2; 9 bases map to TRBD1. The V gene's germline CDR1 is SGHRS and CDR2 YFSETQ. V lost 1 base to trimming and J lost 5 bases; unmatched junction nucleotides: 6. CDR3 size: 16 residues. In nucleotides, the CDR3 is TGCGCCAGCAGCTTGTTGCTGACAGGGGGTACCGGGGAGCTGTTTTTT. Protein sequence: CASSLLLTGGTGELFF.

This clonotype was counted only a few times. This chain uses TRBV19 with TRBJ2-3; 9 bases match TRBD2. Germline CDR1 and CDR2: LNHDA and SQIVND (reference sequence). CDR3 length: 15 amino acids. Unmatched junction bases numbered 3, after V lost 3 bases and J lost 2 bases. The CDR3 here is CASSMGLANTDTQYF. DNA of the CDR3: TGTGCCAGTAGTATGGGACTAGCAAACACAGATACGCAGTATTTT.

DNA of the CDR3: TGTGCCAGCAGCCACTTGACTAGCGGGAACTACAATGAGCAGTTCTTC. It yields the protein CASSHLTSGNYNEQFF. The V gene is TRBV14, the J gene TRBJ2-1; 11 nucleotides line up with TRBD2. V lost 3 bases and J lost 3; bases outside the gene matches: 4. CDR3 length equals 16 residues. Looked up from germline, CDR1 is SGHDN and CDR2 is FVKESK.

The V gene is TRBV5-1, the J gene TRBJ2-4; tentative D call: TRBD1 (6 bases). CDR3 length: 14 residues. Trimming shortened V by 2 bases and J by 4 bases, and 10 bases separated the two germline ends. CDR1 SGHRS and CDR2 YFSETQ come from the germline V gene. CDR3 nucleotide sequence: TGCGCCAGCAGCTTTAACAGGGATAAAAACATTCAGTACTTC. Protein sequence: CASSFNRDKNIQYF.

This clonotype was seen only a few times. The chain's CDR3 is CATSKGQLTYNEQFF. CDR3 nucleotides: TGTGCCACCAGCAAGGGACAGCTTACCTACAATGAGCAGTTCTTC. This rearrangement joins TRBV24-1 to TRBJ2-1; 7 nucleotides match TRBD1. The CDR3 is 15 residues long. Looked up from germline, CDR1 is KGHDR and CDR2 is SFDVKD. The ends lost 7 bases at V and 2 bases at J; junction bases unmatched: 7.

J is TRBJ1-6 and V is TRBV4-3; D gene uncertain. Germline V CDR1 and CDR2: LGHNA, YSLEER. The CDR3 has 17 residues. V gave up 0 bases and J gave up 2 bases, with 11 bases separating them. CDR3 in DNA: TGCGCCAGCAGCCAAGAGTGGGGAAACACCTATAATTCACCCCTCCACTTT. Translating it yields CASSQEWGNTYNSPLHF.

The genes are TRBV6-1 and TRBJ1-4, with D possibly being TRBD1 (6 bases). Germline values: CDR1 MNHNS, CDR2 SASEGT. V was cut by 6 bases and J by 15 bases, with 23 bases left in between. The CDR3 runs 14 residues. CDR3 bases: TGTGCCAGCAGCCCGACAGGCCCTAATTCGAGGGTGTTTTTT. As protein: CASSPTGPNSRVFF.

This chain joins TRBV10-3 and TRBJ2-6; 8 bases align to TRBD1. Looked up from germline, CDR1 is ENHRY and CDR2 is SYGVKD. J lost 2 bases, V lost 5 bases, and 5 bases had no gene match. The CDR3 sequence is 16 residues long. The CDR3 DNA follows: TGTGCCATCAGTCCCTCAGGGGGCACTGGGGCCAACGTCCTGACTTTC. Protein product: CAISPSGGTGANVLTF.

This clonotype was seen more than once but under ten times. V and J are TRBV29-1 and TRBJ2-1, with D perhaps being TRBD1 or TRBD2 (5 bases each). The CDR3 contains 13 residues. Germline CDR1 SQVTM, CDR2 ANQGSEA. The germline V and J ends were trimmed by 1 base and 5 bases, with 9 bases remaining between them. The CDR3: CSVEVGPDNEQFF. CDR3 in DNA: TGCAGCGTTGAAGTGGGACCCGACAATGAGCAGTTCTTC.

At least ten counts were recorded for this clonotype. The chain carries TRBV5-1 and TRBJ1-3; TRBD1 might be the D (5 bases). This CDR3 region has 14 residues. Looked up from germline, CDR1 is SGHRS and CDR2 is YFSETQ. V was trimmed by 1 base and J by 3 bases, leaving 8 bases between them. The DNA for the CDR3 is TGCGCCAGCAGCTTGCAGGGAGATGGAAACACCATATATTTT. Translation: CASSLQGDGNTIYF.

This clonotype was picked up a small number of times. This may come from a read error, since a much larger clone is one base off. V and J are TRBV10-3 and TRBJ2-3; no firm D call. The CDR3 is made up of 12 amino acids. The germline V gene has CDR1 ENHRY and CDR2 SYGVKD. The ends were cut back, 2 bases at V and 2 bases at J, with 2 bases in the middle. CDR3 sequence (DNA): TGTGCCATCAGTGAGGACACAGATACGCAGTATTTT. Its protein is CAISEDTDTQYF.

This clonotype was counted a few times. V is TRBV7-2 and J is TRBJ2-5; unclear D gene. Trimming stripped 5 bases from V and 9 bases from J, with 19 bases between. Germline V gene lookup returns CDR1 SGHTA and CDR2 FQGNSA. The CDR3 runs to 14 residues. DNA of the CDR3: TGTGCCAGCAGCCAAGGGTCGTCGGGCTGGGCCCAGTACTTC. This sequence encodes CASSQGSSGWAQYF.

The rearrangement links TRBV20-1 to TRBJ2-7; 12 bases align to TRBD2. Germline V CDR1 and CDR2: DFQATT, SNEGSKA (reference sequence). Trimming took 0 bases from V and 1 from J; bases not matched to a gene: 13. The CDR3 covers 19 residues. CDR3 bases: TGCAGTGCTAGAGACTACCGCGCGACTAGCGGGAGAGGTTCCTACGAGCAGTACTTC. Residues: CSARDYRATSGRGSYEQYF.

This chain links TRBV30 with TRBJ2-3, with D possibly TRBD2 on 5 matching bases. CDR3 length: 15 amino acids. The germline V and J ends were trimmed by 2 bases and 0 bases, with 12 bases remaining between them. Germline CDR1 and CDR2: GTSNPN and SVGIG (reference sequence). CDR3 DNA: TGTGCCTGGAGTACGGACTGGGGAAGCACAGATACGCAGTATTTT. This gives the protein CAWSTDWGSTDTQYF.